This TCR beta chain was captured in a study of CD8 T cells in Susac syndrome. Those who served as multiple sclerosis controls were treatment-naive patients with stable or active relapsing-remitting disease. TEMRA cells were FACS-enriched, with CD8+ and CD4+ T cells isolated negatively. A quantity of about 0.45 to 1 ug RNA underwent reverse transcription using random hexamers. An immunoSEQ multiplex PCR amplified TCR beta CDR3 over 54 Vbeta and 13 Jbeta. A single record per CDR3 protein comes from TCRdb applying MiXCR to the immunoSEQ multiplex PCR reads. Here the sample spans tens of thousands of distinct CDR3 sequences, around nine tenths being singletons. Trimming removed 4 bases from V and 3 bases from J, with 10 bases in between. This CDR3 spans 14 amino acids.

The TCR sequence derives from a human donor with multiple sclerosis. The sample was CD8+ T cells from PBMCs. The chain has TRBV12-3 or TRBV12-4 and TRBJ1-5; no clear D gene. DNA for the CDR3: TGTGCCAGCAGTTGGTCGACGGTCAATCAGCCCCAGCATTTT. Amino acids: CASSWSTVNQPQHF.